This T cell receptor (beta chain) was captured by sequencing in a study of ipilimumab plus nivolumab after autologous stem cell transplantation. Overall study: Typical patient got roughly five ipilimumab doses and roughly 8 nivolumab doses (median).

The V and J ends lost 5 bases and 0 bases respectively, with 8 bases between them. The CDR3 spans 13 residues. From germline, CDR1 is SGHNT and CDR2 YENEEA. Using immunoSEQ multiplex PCR, the repertoire was profiled, and TCRdb retains in-frame clones only, with some absent. Of about 3,100 clones listed, approximately 76% are singletons. The input for sequencing was PBMCs, taken in a trial of ipilimumab plus nivolumab as post-transplant consolidation. This TCR came from a male donor with primary mediastinal lymphoma. V is TRBV11-3 and J is TRBJ2-7; no clear D. This chain's CDR3 is CASSPGASYEQYF. The DNA of the CDR3 is TGTGCCAGCAGCCCAGGCGCCTCCTACGAGCAGTACTTC.